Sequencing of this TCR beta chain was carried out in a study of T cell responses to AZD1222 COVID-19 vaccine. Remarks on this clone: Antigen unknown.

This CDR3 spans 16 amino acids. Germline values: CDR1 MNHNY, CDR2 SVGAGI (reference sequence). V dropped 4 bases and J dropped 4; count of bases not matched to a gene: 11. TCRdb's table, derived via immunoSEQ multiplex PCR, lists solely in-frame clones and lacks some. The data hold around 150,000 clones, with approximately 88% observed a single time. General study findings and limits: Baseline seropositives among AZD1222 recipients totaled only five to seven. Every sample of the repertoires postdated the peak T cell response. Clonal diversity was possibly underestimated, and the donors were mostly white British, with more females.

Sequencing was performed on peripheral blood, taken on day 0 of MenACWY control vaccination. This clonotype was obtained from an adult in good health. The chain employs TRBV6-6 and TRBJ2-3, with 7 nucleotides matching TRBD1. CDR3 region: CASSSYETGAADTQYF. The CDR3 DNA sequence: TGTGCCAGCAGTTCCTACGAAACAGGGGCTGCAGATACGCAGTATTTT.